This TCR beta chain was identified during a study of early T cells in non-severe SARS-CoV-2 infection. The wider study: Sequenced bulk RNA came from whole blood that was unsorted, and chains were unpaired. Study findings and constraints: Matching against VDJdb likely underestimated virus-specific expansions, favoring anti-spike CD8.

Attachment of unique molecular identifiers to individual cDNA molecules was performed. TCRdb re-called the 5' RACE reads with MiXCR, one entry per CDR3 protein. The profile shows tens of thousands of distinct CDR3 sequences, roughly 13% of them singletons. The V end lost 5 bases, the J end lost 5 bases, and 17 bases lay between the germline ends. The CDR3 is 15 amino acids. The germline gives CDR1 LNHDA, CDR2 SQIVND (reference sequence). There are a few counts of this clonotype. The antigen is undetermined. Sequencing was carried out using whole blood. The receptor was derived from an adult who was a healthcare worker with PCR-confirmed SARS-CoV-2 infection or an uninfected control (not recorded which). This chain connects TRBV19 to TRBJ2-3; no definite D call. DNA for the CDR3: TGTGCCAGTAGTCCAACTAACCCCAACGGAGATACGCAGTATTTT. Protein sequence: CASSPTNPNGDTQYF.